One sample yielded the 13 T cell receptor beta chains listed below, sequenced in a study of T cell responses to AZD1222 COVID-19 vaccine. Here immunoSEQ multiplex PCR was the method, and the copy in TCRdb shows in-frame clones only, minus some. The sample includes roughly 150,000 clones, about 93% of them seen just once. The material sequenced was peripheral blood, taken on day 0 of AZD1222 vaccination. Receptors originate from an adult in good health.

The chain joins TRBV5-6 to TRBJ1-1; D is unresolved. This CDR3 is 10 amino acids long. Trimming shortened V by 2 bases and J by 8 bases, and 4 bases separated the two germline ends. The V gene's germline CDR1 is SGHDT and CDR2 YYEEEE. The CDR3 reads CASSFGEAFF. The CDR3 DNA is TGTGCCAGCAGCTTTGGAGAAGCTTTCTTT.

The J gene is TRBJ1-1, the V gene TRBV9; D is undetermined. V was cut by 0 bases and J by 2 bases, with 8 bases left in between. The CDR3 totals 14 residues. Germline loops: CDR1 SGDLS, CDR2 YYNGEE. The CDR3 DNA is TGTGCCAGCAGCGTAGAACCAGTAAACACTGAAGCTTTCTTT. This encodes CASSVEPVNTEAFF. The full variable domain, completed using reference TRBV9 and TRBJ1-1, is DSGVTQTPKHLITATGQRVTLRCSPRSGDLSVYWYQQSLDQGLQFLIQYYNGEERAKGNILERFSAQQFPDLHSELNLSSLELGDSALYFCASSVEPVNTEAFFGQGTRLTVV.

The chain recombines TRBV6-5 with TRBJ1-1, with D tentatively TRBD1 (6 bases). V lost 10 bases to trimming and J lost 0 bases, with 12 bases between them. The CDR3 length is 13 residues. CDR1 and CDR2 (germline): MNHEY, SVGAGI. The CDR3 DNA reads TGTGCCACCTCTCAGGGGATGAACACTGAAGCTTTCTTT. Its protein product is CATSQGMNTEAFF.

The chain couples TRBV5-1 to TRBJ2-5; 8 bases agree with TRBD1. Germline assignment: CDR1 SGHRS and CDR2 YFSETQ. The CDR3 contains 13 residues. V lost 0 bases, J lost 5 bases, and 0 bases stayed unmatched. The DNA of the CDR3 is TGCGCCAGCAGCTTGGGGGACAGGGAGACCCAGTACTTC. This codes for CASSLGDRETQYF.

This clone was recorded only once. The chain uses TRBV20-1 and TRBJ1-2; TRBD1 agrees at 8 bases. CDR1 and CDR2 (germline): DFQATT, SNEGSKA (reference sequence). CDR3 length: 14 amino acids. V was clipped by 3 bases and J by 2 bases; unmatched bases: 5. Written as DNA, the CDR3 is TGCAGTGCTAGTGGGACAGGATCGAACTATGGCTACACCTTC. Its protein is CSASGTGSNYGYTF.

This sequence joins TRBV12-3 or TRBV12-4 and TRBJ2-1; tentative D call: TRBD1 (5 bases). The CDR3 totals 11 residues. V was clipped by 7 bases and J by 10 bases, with 11 bases between them. Written as DNA, the CDR3 is TGTGCCAGCACCCTAGGGGAAGAGCAGTTCTTC. It translates to CASTLGEEQFF.

The chain carries TRBV13 and TRBJ2-5; 14 bases match TRBD2. Trimming took 5 bases from V and 4 from J; bases not matched to a gene: 12. This CDR3 is built from 18 residues. Germline loops: CDR1 PRHDT, CDR2 FYEKMQ (reference sequence). CDR3 residues: CASSHRAGTSGRVETQYF. CDR3 sequence (DNA): TGTGCCAGCAGCCATCGGGCCGGGACTAGCGGGAGAGTAGAGACCCAGTACTTC.

A single count supports this clone. The chain combines TRBV6-1 with TRBJ1-5; TRBD1 might be the D (6 bases). CDR3 size: 16 residues. Trimming pared 3 bases from V and 4 bases from J, leaving 16 bases between. CDR1 is MNHNS and CDR2 is SASEGT in the germline V gene. The CDR3 region is CASSEGQILANQPQHF. CDR3 in DNA: TGTGCCAGCAGTGAGGGACAAATATTAGCAAATCAGCCCCAGCATTTT.

CDR3 coding DNA: TGTGCCAGTAACCAGGCCGTAGGCGAGCAGTACTTC. Amino acid sequence: CASNQAVGEQYF. V usage is TRBV12-3 or TRBV12-4 and J usage is TRBJ2-7; D unclear. The CDR3 runs to 12 residues. Trimming removed 9 bases at V and 6 bases at J, with 15 bases between.

This clone turned up a few times. This chain joins TRBV29-1 and TRBJ2-1, with TRBD2 as a possible D gene (5 bases). V was pared by 5 bases and J by 7 bases, with 12 bases between. Germline CDR1 reads SQVTM; CDR2 reads ANQGSEA. The length of the CDR3 is 12 residues. Written as DNA, the CDR3 is TGCAGCGTTCTCCGGGAACTTAATGAGCAGTTCTTC. This translates into CSVLRELNEQFF.

The V and J genes are TRBV27 and TRBJ1-1; D is possibly TRBD1 (5 bases). The CDR3 is 14 amino acids. The germline V gene has CDR1 MNHEY and CDR2 SMNVEV (reference sequence). The V gene lost 5 bases and the J gene lost 8 bases, with 18 bases spanning the gap. As DNA, the CDR3 is TGTGCCAGCAGTGACAGCGGGAGGTTGTCCGAAGCTTTCTTT. This sequence encodes CASSDSGRLSEAFF.

This sequence joins TRBV6-5 and TRBJ2-7; TRBD1 matches 7 bases. Losses at the gene ends were 5 bases for V and 4 bases for J; bases not matched to a gene: 8. The CDR3 is 14 residues long. Germline V gene sequence: CDR1 MNHEY, CDR2 SVGAGI. This chain's CDR3 is CASSPTGSRYEQYF. The CDR3 DNA sequence: TGTGCCAGCAGTCCGACAGGGTCACGATACGAGCAGTACTTC.

V and J are TRBV6-5 and TRBJ2-5; either TRBD1 or TRBD2 may fit D (6 bases each). In germline, CDR1 is MNHEY, CDR2 SVGAGI. The V gene lost 0 bases and the J gene lost 4 bases, with 12 bases spanning the gap. The CDR3 contains 15 residues. CDR3 DNA sequence: TGTGCCAGCAGTTACTCGGAGGGGGGAGGAGAGACCCAGTACTTC. It codes for CASSYSEGGGETQYF.